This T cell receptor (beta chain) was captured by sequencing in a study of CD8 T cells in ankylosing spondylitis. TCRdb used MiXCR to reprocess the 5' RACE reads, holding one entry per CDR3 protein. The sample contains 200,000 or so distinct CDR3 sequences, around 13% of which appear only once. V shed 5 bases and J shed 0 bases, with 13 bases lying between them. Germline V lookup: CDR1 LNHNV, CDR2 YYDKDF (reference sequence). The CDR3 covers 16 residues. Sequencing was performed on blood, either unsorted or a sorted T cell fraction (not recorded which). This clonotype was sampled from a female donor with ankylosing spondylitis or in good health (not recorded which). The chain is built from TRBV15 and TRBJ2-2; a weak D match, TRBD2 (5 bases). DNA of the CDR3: TGTGCCACCAGCCAACCTTCGGGGTCGAACACCGGGGAGCTGTTTTTT. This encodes CATSQPSGSNTGELFF.